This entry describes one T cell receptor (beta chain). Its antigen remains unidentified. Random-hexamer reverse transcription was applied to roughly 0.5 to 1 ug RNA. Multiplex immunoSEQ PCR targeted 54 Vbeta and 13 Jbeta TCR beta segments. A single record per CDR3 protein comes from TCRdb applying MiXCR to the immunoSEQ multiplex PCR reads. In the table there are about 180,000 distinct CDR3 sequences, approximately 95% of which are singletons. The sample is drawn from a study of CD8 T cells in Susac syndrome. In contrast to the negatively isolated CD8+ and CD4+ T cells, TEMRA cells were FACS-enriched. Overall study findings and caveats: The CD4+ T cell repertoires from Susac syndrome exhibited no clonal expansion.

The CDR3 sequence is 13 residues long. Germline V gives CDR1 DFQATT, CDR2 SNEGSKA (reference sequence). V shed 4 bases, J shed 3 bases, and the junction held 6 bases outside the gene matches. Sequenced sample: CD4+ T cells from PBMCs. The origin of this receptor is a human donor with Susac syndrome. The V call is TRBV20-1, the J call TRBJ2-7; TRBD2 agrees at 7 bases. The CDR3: CSAITSAGYEQYF. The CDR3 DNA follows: TGCAGTGCTATCACTAGCGCTGGCTACGAGCAGTACTTC.